This TCR beta chain was obtained from a study of T cell responses to AZD1222 COVID-19 vaccine. Study results and caveats: Samples come after the peak T cell response, not at day 14.

The germline V and J ends were trimmed by 3 bases and 8 bases, with 13 bases remaining between them. Germline loops: CDR1 SEHNR, CDR2 FQNEAQ (reference sequence). The CDR3 runs to 14 residues. TCRdb's table, derived via immunoSEQ multiplex PCR, lists solely in-frame clones and lacks some. The sample has some 110,000 clones, around 82% seen once; the top ten hold 9.4%. As concerns this clone: As yet, its antigen is unknown.

Sequenced here: peripheral blood, sampled on day 0 of AZD1222 vaccination. This TCR was sampled from an adult in good health. The chain couples TRBV7-9 to TRBJ1-4; D may be TRBD1 (6 bases). CDR3 bases: TGTGCCAGCAGCTTTGCCGGGGGCGACGAAAAACTGTTTTTT. Residues: CASSFAGGDEKLFF. The full variable domain, its missing parts supplied by reference TRBV7-9 and TRBJ1-4, is DTGVSQNPRHKITKRGQNVTFRCDPISEHNRLYWYRQTLGQGPEFLTYFQNEAQLEKSRLLSDRFSAERPKGSFSTLEIQRTEQGDSAMYLCASSFAGGDEKLFFGSGTQLSVL.